This T cell receptor (beta chain) was sequenced during a study of T-cell memory formation after mild COVID-19. The CDR3 is 18 residues long. Germline V gene data show CDR1 as PRHDT and CDR2 as FYEKMQ (reference sequence). After removal of 4 bases from V and 0 bases from J, the junction contained 7 bases not matched to a gene. This clonotype was recorded a few times. TCRdb ran MiXCR on the 5' RACE reads and lists one entry per CDR3 protein. The sample lists fewer than 650,000 distinct CDR3 sequences, about a fifth occurring once. This clonotype was sampled from an adult woman who had mild COVID-19 (a few samples of this study predate the infection). Cell type and time point are not known. The sample consisted of PBMCs or a T cell subset sorted from them (not recorded which). V and J are TRBV13 and TRBJ2-3; TRBD2 aligns across 13 bases. The CDR3 reads CASSSWTSGSWSTDTQYF. CDR3 DNA sequence: TGTGCCAGCAGCTCATGGACTAGCGGGAGTTGGAGCACAGATACGCAGTATTTT.